This T cell receptor beta chain is from a study of T cells after yellow fever vaccination. In TCRdb, the 5' RACE reads were re-called with MiXCR into one record per CDR3 protein. The data hold 300,000 to 400,000 distinct CDR3 sequences, with about an eighth observed a single time. CDR1 SGHTA and CDR2 FQGNSA come from the germline V gene. V was trimmed by 2 bases and J by 3 bases, leaving 7 bases between them. The CDR3 contains 13 residues. Sequencing used CD4+ T cells sorted from PBMCs, obtained 15 days after the yellow fever booster vaccination. This chain uses TRBV7-2 with TRBJ2-5; no reliable D call. This clonotype was obtained from a man aged 18 to 30 who received the YFV17D yellow fever vaccine. CDR3 coding DNA: TGTGCCAGCAGCTTAAATCCAAAAGAGACCCAGTACTTC. This encodes CASSLNPKETQYF.